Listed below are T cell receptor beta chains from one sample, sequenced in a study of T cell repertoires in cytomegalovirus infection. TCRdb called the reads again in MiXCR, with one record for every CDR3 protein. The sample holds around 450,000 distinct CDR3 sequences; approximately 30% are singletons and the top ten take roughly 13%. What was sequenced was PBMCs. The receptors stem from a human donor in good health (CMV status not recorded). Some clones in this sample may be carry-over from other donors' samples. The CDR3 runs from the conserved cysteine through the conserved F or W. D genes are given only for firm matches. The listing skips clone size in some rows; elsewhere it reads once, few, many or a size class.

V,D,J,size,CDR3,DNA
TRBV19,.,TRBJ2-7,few,CASSQGGASYEQYF,TGTGCCAGTAGTCAAGGCGGGGCCTCCTACGAGCAGTACTTC
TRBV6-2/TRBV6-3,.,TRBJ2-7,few,CASSYPSAGYEQYF,TGTGCCAGCAGTTACCCATCGGCGGGGTACGAGCAGTACTTC
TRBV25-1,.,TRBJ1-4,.,CASSDRKNEKLFF,TGTGCCAGCAGTGACAGGAAGAATGAAAAACTGTTTTTT
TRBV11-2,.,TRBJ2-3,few,CASSFPGDTQYF,TGTGCCAGCAGCTTTCCGGGGGATACGCAGTATTTT
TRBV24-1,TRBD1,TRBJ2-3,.,CATSELGQGLGTDTQYF,TGTGCCACCAGTGAGCTTGGACAGGGGTTGGGCACAGATACGCAGTATTTT
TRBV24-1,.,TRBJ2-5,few,CATSDLRVRAGRQETQYF,TGTGCCACCAGTGATTTGCGGGTTAGAGCGGGTAGACAAGAGACCCAGTACTTC
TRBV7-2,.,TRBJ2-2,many,CASSLWPRRPNTGELFF,TGTGCCAGCAGCTTATGGCCTCGGCGCCCGAACACCGGGGAGCTGTTTTTT
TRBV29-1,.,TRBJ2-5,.,CSVETYQETQYF,TGCAGCGTTGAGACTTACCAAGAGACCCAGTACTTC
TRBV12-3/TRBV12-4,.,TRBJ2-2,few,CASSLQSDGELFF,TGTGCCAGCAGTCTGCAGAGCGACGGGGAGCTGTTTTTT
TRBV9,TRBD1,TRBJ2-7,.,CASSAPTGIGEQYF,TGTGCCAGCAGCGCACCGACAGGGATAGGCGAGCAGTACTTC
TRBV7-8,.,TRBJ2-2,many,CASRNYRDMNTGELFF,TGTGCCAGCAGAAATTACCGGGACATGAACACCGGGGAGCTGTTTTTT
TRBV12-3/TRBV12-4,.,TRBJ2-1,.,CASSFLGGELYNEQLF,TGTGCCAGCAGTTTTCTCGGCGGGGAGCTATACAATGAGCAGTTATTC
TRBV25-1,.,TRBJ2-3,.,CASTKTDTQYF,TGTGCCAGCACTAAGACGGATACGCAGTATTTT
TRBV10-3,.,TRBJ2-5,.,CAISDAGVYPLYQETQYF,TGTGCCATCAGTGACGCAGGGGTCTATCCCCTGTACCAAGAGACCCAGTACTTC
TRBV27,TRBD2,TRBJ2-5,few,CASSRLAAGETQYF,TGTGCCAGCAGTCGTCTAGCGGCTGGGGAGACCCAGTACTTC
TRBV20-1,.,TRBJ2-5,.,CSAQGNQENQYF,TGCAGTGCCCAGGGGAATCAAGAGAACCAGTACTTC
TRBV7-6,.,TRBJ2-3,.,CASSLSRGSDTQYF,TGTGCCAGCAGCTTATCCCGGGGGTCAGATACGCAGTATTTT
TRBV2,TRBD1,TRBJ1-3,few,CASRVQGAGNTIYF,TGTGCCAGCAGAGTACAGGGGGCTGGAAACACCATATATTTT
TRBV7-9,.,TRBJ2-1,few,CASSPPAGAGDEQFF,TGTGCCAGCAGCCCGCCCGCTGGGGCCGGGGATGAGCAGTTCTTC
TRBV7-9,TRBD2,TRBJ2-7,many,CASKNAGGGYEQYF,TGTGCCAGCAAGAACGCCGGCGGGGGCTACGAGCAGTACTTC
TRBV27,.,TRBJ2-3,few,CKTWATRKNTQYF,TGTAAAACCTGGGCCACCCGAAAAAATACGCAGTATTTT
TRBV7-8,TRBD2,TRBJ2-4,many,CASSLYGSGGIQYF,TGTGCCAGCAGCTTATACGGTAGCGGGGGAATTCAGTACTTC
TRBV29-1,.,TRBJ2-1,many,CSVEAATGIGILF,TGCAGCGTTGAAGCCGCGACGGGAATCGGAATCTTGTTC
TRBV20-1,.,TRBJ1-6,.,CSARDEGGRDNSPLHF,TGCAGTGCTAGAGATGAGGGGGGGCGCGATAATTCACCCCTCCACTTT
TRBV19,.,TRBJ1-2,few,CASSVDSSYGYTF,TGTGCCAGTAGTGTCGACTCCAGCTATGGCTACACCTTC
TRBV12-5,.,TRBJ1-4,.,CATGTPNEKLFF,TGTGCCACCGGGACACCTAATGAAAAACTGTTTTTT
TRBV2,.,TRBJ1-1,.,CDSSESSRSNTEAFF,TGTGACAGCAGTGAAAGTAGCAGGTCGAACACTGAAGCTTTCTTT
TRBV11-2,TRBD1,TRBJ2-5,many,CASSLGGQAKGETQYF,TGTGCCAGCAGCTTAGGGGGACAGGCAAAGGGAGAGACCCAGTACTTC
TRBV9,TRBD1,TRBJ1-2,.,CASSVVQGGGGYTF,TGTGCCAGCAGCGTAGTTCAGGGGGGTGGCGGCTACACCTTC
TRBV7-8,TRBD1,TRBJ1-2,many,CASSLAGGQGPSGYGYTF,TGTGCCAGCAGCTTAGCGGGGGGACAGGGTCCTTCTGGCTATGGCTACACCTTC
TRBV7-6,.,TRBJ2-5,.,CASSSGHAQTQYF,TGTGCCAGCAGCTCCGGACATGCACAGACCCAGTACTTC
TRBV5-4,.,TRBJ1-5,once,CASSSRGQPQQF,TGTGCCAGCAGCTCGAGGGGTCAGCCCCAGCAATTT
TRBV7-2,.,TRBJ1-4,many,CASSLGSRTANEKLFF,TGTGCCAGCAGCCTTGGGTCGAGGACAGCTAATGAAAAACTGTTTTTT
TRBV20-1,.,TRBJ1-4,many,CSARVGATNEKLFF,TGCAGTGCTAGAGTCGGGGCAACTAATGAAAAACTGTTTTTT
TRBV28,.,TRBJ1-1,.,CASIAGVGEAFF,TGTGCCAGCATCGCGGGGGTAGGGGAAGCTTTCTTT
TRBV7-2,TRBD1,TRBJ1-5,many,CASSPTIRGREWNQPQHF,TGTGCCAGCAGCCCCACCATCAGGGGGAGGGAGTGGAATCAGCCCCAGCATTTT
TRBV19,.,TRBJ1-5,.,CASSILTGADQPQHF,TGTGCCAGTAGTATTTTGACAGGCGCGGATCAGCCCCAGCATTTT
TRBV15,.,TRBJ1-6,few,CATSGGGTYNSPLHF,TGTGCCACCAGTGGGGGGGGCACCTATAATTCACCCCTCCACTTT
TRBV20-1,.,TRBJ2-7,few,CSASRAQSAYEQYF,TGCAGTGCAAGTAGGGCCCAGTCAGCCTACGAGCAGTACTTC